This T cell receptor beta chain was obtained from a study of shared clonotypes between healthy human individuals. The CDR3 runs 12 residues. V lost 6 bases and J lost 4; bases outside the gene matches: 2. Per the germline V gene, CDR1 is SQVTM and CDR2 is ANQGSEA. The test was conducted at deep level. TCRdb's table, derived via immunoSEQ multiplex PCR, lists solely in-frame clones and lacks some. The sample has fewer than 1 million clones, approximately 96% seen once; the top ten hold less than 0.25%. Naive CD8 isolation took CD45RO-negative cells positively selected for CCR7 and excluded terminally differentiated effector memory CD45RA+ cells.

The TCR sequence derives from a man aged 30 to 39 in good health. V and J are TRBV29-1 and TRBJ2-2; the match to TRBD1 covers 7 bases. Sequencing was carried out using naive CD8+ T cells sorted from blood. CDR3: CSVNRGTGELFF. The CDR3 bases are TGCAGCGTAAACAGGGGCACCGGGGAGCTGTTTTTT.